These 17 T cell receptor beta chains came from one sample sequenced in a study of shared clonotypes between healthy human individuals. Only in-frame clones appear in the TCRdb table, and some are missing; sequencing was by immunoSEQ multiplex PCR. The sample has 2 million to 2.5 million clones, less than 95% seen once. Sequences were obtained from naive CD4+ T cells from PBMCs. This sample's subset: CD45RA+ positively selected. The receptor set was obtained from a man younger than 35 in good health. Some clones in this sample may be carry-over from other donors' samples.

The chain combines TRBV5-8 with TRBJ1-1, with D perhaps TRBD1 (6 bases). V was clipped by 0 bases and J by 10 bases, with 16 bases between them. The CDR3 length is 14 residues. CDR1 is SGHTS, CDR2 YDEGEE, per germline. In nucleotides, the CDR3 is TGTGCCAGCAGCTTGGATACAGGGCGGATCGGAGCTTTCTTT. Translating gives CASSLDTGRIGAFF.

V and J are TRBV28 and TRBJ1-1, with D unresolved. V was clipped by 6 bases and J by 3 bases, with 11 bases between them. This CDR3 comprises 13 residues. Germline V CDR1 and CDR2: MDHEN, SYDVKM. The CDR3 nucleotides read TGTGCCAGCAGATCTGACACCCACACTGAAGCTTTCTTT. Encoded protein: CASRSDTHTEAFF.

This chain uses TRBV28 with TRBJ2-1, with 7 bases matching TRBD1. Germline CDR1 MDHEN, CDR2 SYDVKM. The CDR3 covers 15 residues. The V segment lost 6 bases and the J segment 3 bases; nucleotides outside the gene matches: 8. The CDR3 loop reads CASRPAGTVYNEQFF. In DNA, the CDR3 is TGTGCCAGCAGACCTGCCGGGACAGTCTACAATGAGCAGTTCTTC.

V is TRBV5-8 and J is TRBJ1-5, with D tentatively TRBD1 (6 bases). The CDR3 consists of 13 residues. The germline CDR1 and CDR2 sequences are SGHTS and YDEGEE. V was trimmed by 4 bases and J by 5 bases, leaving 10 bases between them. CDR3 nucleotides: TGTGCCAGCAGCCAAAACAGGGATCAGCCCCAGCATTTT. Protein sequence: CASSQNRDQPQHF.

V and J are TRBV28 and TRBJ2-7, with D perhaps given as TRBD1 or TRBD2 (6 bases each). The CDR3 runs 17 residues. The V gene's germline CDR1 is MDHEN and CDR2 SYDVKM. The V and J ends lost 5 bases and 1 base respectively, with 21 bases between them. CDR3 sequence: CASSTQGGGIRSYEQYF. The CDR3 bases are TGTGCCAGCAGTACACAAGGGGGAGGAATTCGGTCCTACGAGCAGTACTTC.

In this sample, this clone turned up once. V and J are TRBV5-1 and TRBJ2-3; a weak D match, TRBD2 (5 bases). Trimming removed 5 bases at V and 2 bases at J, with 15 bases between. CDR3 length: 15 residues. The germline V gene encodes CDR1 SGHRS and CDR2 YFSETQ. The CDR3 nucleotides are TGCGCCAGCAGGTGGGGAGCATCGAACACAGATACGCAGTATTTT. It encodes CASRWGASNTDTQYF.

This chain uses TRBV30 with TRBJ1-6, with D unresolved. Trimming shortened V by 4 bases and J by 10 bases, and 17 bases separated the two germline ends. Germline lookup yields CDR1 GTSNPN and CDR2 SVGIG (reference sequence). The CDR3 is 14 amino acids. The CDR3 loop is CAWMMRFPNSPLHF. In DNA, the CDR3 is TGTGCCTGGATGATGAGATTTCCCAACTCACCCCTCCACTTT.

The gene calls are TRBV19 and TRBJ2-1, with 12 bases matching TRBD2. Germline V CDR1 and CDR2: LNHDA, SQIVND (reference sequence). The CDR3 consists of 18 residues. The V gene end was trimmed by 3 bases and the J gene end by 2 bases; junction bases not matched to a gene: 8. Here the CDR3 reads CASSIEASGRAPYNEQFF. DNA of the CDR3: TGTGCCAGTAGTATTGAGGCTAGCGGGAGGGCCCCCTACAATGAGCAGTTCTTC.

The chain recombines TRBV7-2 with TRBJ2-1; 10 positions agree with TRBD1. The germline V gene has CDR1 SGHTA and CDR2 FQGNSA. CDR3 length: 15 amino acids. Trimming cost V 7 bases and J 4 bases; bases outside gene matches: 7. In DNA, the CDR3 is TGTGCCAGCACCGACCGGGACAGGGGATACAATGAGCAGTTCTTC. Translation gives CASTDRDRGYNEQFF.

The V and J genes are TRBV11-2 and TRBJ2-7, with 8 bases that match TRBD1. The CDR3 totals 14 residues. Losses at the gene ends were 0 bases for V and 4 bases for J; bases not matched to a gene: 2. Germline CDR1 is SGHAT and CDR2 is FQNNGV. CDR3 residues: CASSLEWDRYEQYF. In nucleotides, the CDR3 is TGTGCCAGCAGCTTAGAGTGGGACAGGTACGAGCAGTACTTC.

The genes are TRBV27 and TRBJ1-2, with a possible D match to TRBD1 (6 bases). The V end lost 8 bases, the J end lost 7 bases, and 20 bases lay between the germline ends. The germline V gene encodes CDR1 MNHEY and CDR2 SMNVEV (reference sequence). The CDR3 runs to 14 residues. CDR3 DNA: TGTGCCAGCCGACAAGGGGGGGGCGTAGGTGGCTACACCTTC. Translating it yields CASRQGGGVGGYTF.

The gene calls are TRBV15 and TRBJ1-3; the D gene is possibly TRBD1 (6 bases). This CDR3 has 17 amino acids. Germline V gene data show CDR1 as LNHNV and CDR2 as YYDKDF (reference sequence). Deletions cut 0 bases from V and 0 bases from J, with 12 bases between. CDR3 protein: CATSRDLRQVSGNTIYF. CDR3 bases: TGTGCCACCAGCAGAGATCTTAGACAGGTCTCTGGAAACACCATATATTTT.

This chain links TRBV7-2 with TRBJ2-7, with TRBD2 as a possible D gene (6 bases). The germline V and J ends were trimmed by 5 bases and 6 bases, with 11 bases remaining between them. The germline V gene encodes CDR1 SGHTA and CDR2 FQGNSA. The CDR3 is 12 amino acids. In DNA form, the CDR3 reads TGTGCCAGCAGCCCTAGCGCCCGCGAGCAGTACTTC. This codes for CASSPSAREQYF.

The V and J genes are TRBV6-5 and TRBJ2-7; 8 bases agree with TRBD2. The CDR3 loop spans 13 amino acids. Germline lookup yields CDR1 MNHEY and CDR2 SVGAGI. After removal of 4 bases from V and 9 bases from J, the junction contained 8 bases not matched to a gene. This CDR3 reads CASSSPGGGRQYF. CDR3 nucleotides: TGTGCCAGCAGTTCTCCCGGGGGGGGGAGGCAGTACTTC.

The chain has TRBV6-1 and TRBJ1-1, with 8 bases that match TRBD1. After removal of 4 bases from V and 3 bases from J, the junction contained 10 bases not matched to a gene. This CDR3 has 16 amino acids. Germline loops: CDR1 MNHNS, CDR2 SASEGT. Here the CDR3 reads CASSAPGQGAYTEAFF. CDR3 nucleotide sequence: TGTGCCAGCAGTGCCCCGGGGCAGGGGGCCTACACTGAAGCTTTCTTT.

The rearrangement links TRBV25-1 to TRBJ2-7; the match to TRBD1 covers 9 bases. Germline CDR1 reads MGHDK; CDR2 reads SYGVNS. The junction had 4 bases not matched to a gene; V was cut back by 4 bases and J by 3 bases. CDR3 length: 14 amino acids. The CDR3: CASSGWDRVYEQYF. In nucleotides, the CDR3 is TGTGCCAGCAGTGGATGGGACAGGGTCTACGAGCAGTACTTC.

CDR3 protein: CASSPMSVNDEQYF. The CDR3 bases are TGTGCCAGCAGCCCGATGTCGGTTAACGACGAGCAGTACTTC. The rearrangement uses TRBV7-9 and TRBJ2-7; D is uncertain. V lost 5 bases and J lost 5, with 16 bases in between. Germline CDR1 reads SEHNR; CDR2 reads FQNEAQ (reference sequence). This CDR3 is 14 amino acids long.